These 20 T cell receptor beta chains originate from one sample sequenced in a study of blood T cell repertoires in COVID-19. Some clones are missing from TCRdb's copy, which holds only in-frame ones; the method was immunoSEQ multiplex PCR. In the table there are 650,000 to 800,000 clones, about nine tenths of which are singletons. Material for sequencing was peripheral blood. Receptors originate from a woman between 18 and 30 years old with acute or convalescent COVID-19.

The V call is TRBV7-9, the J call TRBJ2-7; D remains unclear. Trimming stripped 5 bases from V and 2 bases from J, with 22 bases between. The CDR3 spans 17 residues. Germline V lookup: CDR1 SEHNR, CDR2 FQNEAQ (reference sequence). In DNA, the CDR3 is TGTGCCAGCAGCCAAATGGCTCTTGGGCACCTAACCTACGAGCAGTACTTC. Protein: CASSQMALGHLTYEQYF. The full variable domain, with the rest looked up from reference TRBV7-9 and TRBJ2-7, is DTGVSQNPRHKITKRGQNVTFRCDPISEHNRLYWYRQTLGQGPEFLTYFQNEAQLEKSRLLSDRFSAERPKGSFSTLEIQRTEQGDSAMYLCASSQMALGHLTYEQYFGPGTRLTVT.

This chain joins TRBV29-1 and TRBJ1-3; 7 nucleotides match TRBD1. In germline, CDR1 is SQVTM, CDR2 ANQGSEA. Trimming removed 0 bases from V and 4 bases from J; junction bases left unmatched: 3. This CDR3 region has 14 residues. CDR3 DNA: TGCAGCGTTGAAGAGACAGGGCCCGGAAACACCATATATTTT. Translating it yields CSVEETGPGNTIYF. Together with reference TRBV29-1 and TRBJ1-3, the CDR3 gives the full variable domain: SAVISQKPSRDICQRGTSLTIQCQVDSQVTMMFWYRQQPGQSLTLIATANQGSEATYESGFVIDKFPISRPNLTFSTLTVSNMSPEDSSIYLCSVEETGPGNTIYFGEGSWLTVV.

As concerns this clone: The sample contains more than one DNA sequence encoding this CDR3. The chain recombines TRBV9 with TRBJ1-1; D uncertain. Trimming left V 0 bases short and J 4 bases short, with 10 bases between. Germline V gene sequence: CDR1 SGDLS, CDR2 YYNGEE. This CDR3 comprises 14 residues. Written as DNA, the CDR3 is TGTGCCAGCAGCGTAGATATAGGGAGCACTGAAGCTTTCTTT. Protein sequence: CASSVDIGSTEAFF.

The chain links TRBV6-4 to TRBJ2-3, with 8 bases fitting TRBD2. This CDR3 region has 15 residues. Germline V gives CDR1 MRHNA, CDR2 SNTAGT. V shed 4 bases and J 1 base; nucleotides not matched to a gene: 4. Here the CDR3 DNA reads TGTGCCAGCAGTGCCGGGGGGGACGGCACAGATACGCAGTATTTT. It translates to CASSAGGDGTDTQYF.

V and J are TRBV9 and TRBJ1-6, with D possibly matching TRBD1 (5 bases). V was clipped by 0 bases and J by 8 bases, with 18 bases between them. The CDR3 runs 17 residues. From germline, CDR1 is SGDLS and CDR2 YYNGEE. The CDR3 DNA follows: TGTGCCAGCAGCGTAGCTAGCGGGGGTGCCGAATATTCACCCCTCCACTTT. This gives the protein CASSVASGGAEYSPLHF.

This sequence joins TRBV12-5 and TRBJ2-3, with 14 bases lining up with TRBD2. V dropped 3 bases and J dropped 6; count of bases not matched to a gene: 8. Germline V gene sequence: CDR1 LGHNT, CDR2 FRNRAP. The CDR3 runs to 17 residues. The CDR3 is CASGLPLGLAGDDTQYF. The CDR3 coding sequence is TGTGCTAGTGGTTTACCGCTGGGACTAGCGGGGGACGATACGCAGTATTTT.

The V call is TRBV7-9, the J call TRBJ1-2; possibly TRBD1 for D (6 bases). Trimming left V 1 base short and J 4 bases short, with 10 bases between. CDR1 SEHNR and CDR2 FQNEAQ come from the germline V gene (reference sequence). The CDR3 has 14 amino acids. CDR3 in amino acids: CASSLGQGLYGYTF. CDR3 in DNA: TGTGCCAGCAGCTTAGGGCAGGGGCTCTATGGCTACACCTTC. The full variable domain, rest sourced from reference TRBV7-9 and TRBJ1-2, is DTGVSQNPRHKITKRGQNVTFRCDPISEHNRLYWYRQTLGQGPEFLTYFQNEAQLEKSRLLSDRFSAERPKGSFSTLEIQRTEQGDSAMYLCASSLGQGLYGYTFGSGTRLTVV.

The chain has TRBV2 and TRBJ2-2; 9 bases are a match to TRBD1. Trimming took 8 bases from V and 3 from J; bases not matched to a gene: 7. This CDR3 has 15 residues. Looked up from germline, CDR1 is SNHLY and CDR2 is FYNNEI. The CDR3 sequence: CASRGQGLDTGELFF. CDR3 in DNA: TGTGCCAGCCGCGGACAGGGGCTGGACACCGGGGAGCTGTTTTTT.

V gene TRBV5-1 combines with J gene TRBJ2-6, with D unresolved. The germline V gene encodes CDR1 SGHRS and CDR2 YFSETQ. This CDR3 is 15 amino acids long. V shed 4 bases and J shed 0 bases, with 8 bases lying between them. CDR3 in DNA: TGCGCCAGCAGCCTGAAGCGCTCTGGGGCCAACGTCCTGACTTTC. Protein sequence: CASSLKRSGANVLTF.

This clone was recorded only once. This chain uses TRBV29-1 with TRBJ2-3; 7 nucleotides align to TRBD2. Per the germline V gene, CDR1 is SQVTM and CDR2 is ANQGSEA. CDR3 size: 16 residues. The CDR3 DNA reads TGCAGTTCTGAAGGCCCCGGGGGGTTCGGGGCGGATACGCAGTATTTT. Its protein is CSSEGPGGFGADTQYF.

The chain joins TRBV7-2 to TRBJ2-1, with TRBD2 matching 10 bases. The CDR3 loop spans 15 amino acids. After removal of 5 bases from V and 6 bases from J, the junction contained 7 bases not matched to a gene. The germline V gene encodes CDR1 SGHTA and CDR2 FQGNSA. The CDR3 spells CASSLQRGGTNEQFF. In DNA, the CDR3 is TGTGCCAGCAGCCTCCAGCGGGGGGGCACCAATGAGCAGTTCTTC.

The V and J genes are TRBV6-5 and TRBJ2-7; the D is unclear. This CDR3 spans 15 amino acids. Germline loops: CDR1 MNHEY, CDR2 SVGAGI. V was cut by 4 bases and J by 0 bases, with 13 bases left in between. CDR3 in DNA: TGTGCCAGCAGTTCATACAGCAGCAGCTCCTACGAGCAGTACTTC. Its protein is CASSSYSSSSYEQYF.

The chain uses TRBV7-2 and TRBJ2-1; 12 bases are shared with TRBD2. This CDR3 region has 16 residues. Germline CDR1 reads SGHTA; CDR2 reads FQGNSA. Trimming removed 0 bases from V and 7 bases from J; junction bases left unmatched: 4. This chain's CDR3 is CASSLAGLAGGNEQFF. The CDR3 DNA reads as TGTGCCAGCAGCTTAGCGGGACTAGCGGGTGGTAATGAGCAGTTCTTC.

V is TRBV7-8 and J is TRBJ1-1, with D tentatively TRBD1 (5 bases). CDR3 length: 12 amino acids. CDR1 and CDR2 (germline): SGHVS, FQNEAQ. The germline V and J ends were trimmed by 5 bases and 10 bases, with 14 bases remaining between them. This chain's CDR3 is CASSPQALGAFF. CDR3 DNA: TGTGCCAGCAGCCCACAGGCCTTAGGAGCTTTCTTT.

The chain uses TRBV6-5 and TRBJ1-6; 8 nucleotides line up with TRBD1. Looked up from germline, CDR1 is MNHEY and CDR2 is SVGAGI. The CDR3 spans 15 residues. Trimming cost V 0 bases and J 6 bases; bases outside gene matches: 1. The CDR3 spells CASSYSGQVNSPLHF. The DNA for the CDR3 is TGTGCCAGCAGTTACTCGGGACAGGTTAATTCACCCCTCCACTTT.

The genes are TRBV6-5 and TRBJ1-2, with 8 positions matching TRBD1. The CDR3 spans 13 residues. Germline loops: CDR1 MNHEY, CDR2 SVGAGI. Trimming took 6 bases from V and 6 from J; bases not matched to a gene: 6. CDR3 in amino acids: CASSPSGGHGYTF. The CDR3 coding sequence is TGTGCCAGCAGCCCCTCAGGGGGCCATGGCTACACCTTC.

CDR3 amino acids: CASMPLGGERQDPSGTPLHF. CDR3 bases: TGCGCCAGCATGCCGTTGGGCGGGGAACGTCAGGACCCGTCAGGAACACCCCTCCACTTT. The rearrangement uses TRBV10-2 and TRBJ1-6; D gene uncertain. Germline lookup yields CDR1 WSHSY and CDR2 SAAADI. The CDR3 length is 20 residues. V lost 7 bases, J lost 11 bases, and 36 bases lay in between.

V and J are TRBV5-1 and TRBJ2-5; 7 bases align to TRBD2. Germline V CDR1 and CDR2: SGHRS, YFSETQ. This CDR3 is built from 16 residues. The J segment lost 1 base and the V segment lost 1 base, leaving 7 bases of the junction unmatched. The DNA for the CDR3 is TGCGCCAGCAGCTTGCGCCAGGGAGGGGCCCAAGAGACCCAGTACTTC. The encoded protein is CASSLRQGGAQETQYF.

In DNA form, the CDR3 reads TGTGCCAGCAGTCTGGACAGGGGGCACTACGAGCAGTACTTC. This sequence encodes CASSLDRGHYEQYF. The rearrangement joins TRBV6-5 to TRBJ2-7, with 11 bases identical to TRBD1. CDR1 and CDR2 (germline): MNHEY, SVGAGI. There are 14 residues in the CDR3. V gave up 5 bases and J gave up 3 bases; unmatched junction bases: 3.

The gene calls are TRBV13 and TRBJ2-2; 12 bases are a match to TRBD2. Trimming removed 3 bases from V and 5 bases from J; junction bases left unmatched: 7. The CDR3 has 17 amino acids. Germline V gives CDR1 PRHDT, CDR2 FYEKMQ (reference sequence). CDR3 nucleotide sequence: TGTGCCAGCAGCTTCCGGCTAGCGGGGGGGAGGACCGGGGAGCTGTTTTTT. Its translation: CASSFRLAGGRTGELFF.